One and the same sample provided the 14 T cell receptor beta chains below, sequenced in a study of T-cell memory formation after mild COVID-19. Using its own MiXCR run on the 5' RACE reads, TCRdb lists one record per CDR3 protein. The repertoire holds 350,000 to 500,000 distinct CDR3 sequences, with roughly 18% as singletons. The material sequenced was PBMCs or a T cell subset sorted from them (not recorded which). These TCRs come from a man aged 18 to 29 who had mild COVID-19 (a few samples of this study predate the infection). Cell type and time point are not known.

The chain's CDR3 is CASSLFGHLNSPLHF. The CDR3 bases are TGTGCCAGCAGCTTGTTCGGGCATTTAAATTCACCCCTCCACTTT. The chain combines TRBV7-2 with TRBJ1-6, with D unclear. Germline V gives CDR1 SGHTA, CDR2 FQGNSA. Trimming pared 3 bases from V and 7 bases from J, leaving 13 bases between. The CDR3 has 15 amino acids. Full variable domain (rest looked up from reference TRBV7-2 and TRBJ1-6): GAGVSQSPSNKVTEKGKDVELRCDPISGHTALYWYRQSLGQGLEFLIYFQGNSAPDKSGLPSDRFSAERTGGSVSTLTIQRTQQEDSAVYLCASSLFGHLNSPLHFGNGTRLTVT.

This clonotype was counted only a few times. The CDR3 is CASSYRDRSNQPQHF. Here the CDR3 DNA reads TGTGCCAGCAGTTACCGGGACAGGAGCAATCAGCCCCAGCATTTT. The chain has TRBV6-2 or TRBV6-3 and TRBJ1-5, with 8 bases identical to TRBD1. After removal of 2 bases from V and 1 base from J, the junction contained 1 base not matched to a gene. Germline V gene sequence: CDR1 MNHEY, CDR2 SVGEGT. CDR3 length: 15 amino acids.

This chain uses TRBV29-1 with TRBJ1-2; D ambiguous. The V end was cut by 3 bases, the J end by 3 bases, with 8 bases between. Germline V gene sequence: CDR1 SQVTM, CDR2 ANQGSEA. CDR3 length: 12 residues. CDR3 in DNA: TGCAGCGTTGAGCGGACCGACTATGGCTACACCTTC. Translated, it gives CSVERTDYGYTF.

The CDR3 coding sequence is TGCAGCGTTGATTCTGGCCCAGAGACCCAGTACTTC. It yields the protein CSVDSGPETQYF. V is TRBV29-1 and J is TRBJ2-5, with no clear D. The germline V gene has CDR1 SQVTM and CDR2 ANQGSEA. V gave up 3 bases and J gave up 4 bases, with 9 bases separating them. CDR3 size: 12 residues.

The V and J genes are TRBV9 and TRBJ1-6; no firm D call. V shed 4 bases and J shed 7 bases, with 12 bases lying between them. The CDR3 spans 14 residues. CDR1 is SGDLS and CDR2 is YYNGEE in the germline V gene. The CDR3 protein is CASSPIRVNSPLHF. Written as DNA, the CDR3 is TGTGCCAGCAGCCCAATACGGGTCAATTCACCCCTCCACTTT.

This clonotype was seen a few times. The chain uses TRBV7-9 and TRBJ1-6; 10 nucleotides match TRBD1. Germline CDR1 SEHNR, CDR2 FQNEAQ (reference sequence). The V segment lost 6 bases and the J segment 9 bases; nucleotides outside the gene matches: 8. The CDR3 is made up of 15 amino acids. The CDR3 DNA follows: TGTGCCAGCAGTGTCGGGGACAGGGGTGGTTCACCCCTCCACTTT. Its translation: CASSVGDRGGSPLHF.

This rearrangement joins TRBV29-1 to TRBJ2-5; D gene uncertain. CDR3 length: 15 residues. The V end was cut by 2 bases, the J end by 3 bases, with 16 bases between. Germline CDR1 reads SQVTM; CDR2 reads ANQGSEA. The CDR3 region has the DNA TGCAGCGTTGAATGGGCTGGCGATACCAAAGAGACCCAGTACTTC. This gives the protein CSVEWAGDTKETQYF.

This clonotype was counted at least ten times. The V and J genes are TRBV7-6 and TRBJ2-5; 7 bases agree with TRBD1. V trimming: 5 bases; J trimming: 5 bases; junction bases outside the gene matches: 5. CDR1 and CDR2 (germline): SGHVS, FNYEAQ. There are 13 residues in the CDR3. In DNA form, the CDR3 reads TGTGCCAGCAGCCTTGACAGGGTGGAGACCCAGTACTTC. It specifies CASSLDRVETQYF.

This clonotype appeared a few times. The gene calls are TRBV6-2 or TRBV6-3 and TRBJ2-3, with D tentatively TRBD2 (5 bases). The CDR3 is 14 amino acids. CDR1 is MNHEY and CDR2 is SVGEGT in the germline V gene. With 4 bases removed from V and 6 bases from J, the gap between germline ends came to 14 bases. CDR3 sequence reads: CASSFGWEKDTQYF. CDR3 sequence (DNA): TGTGCCAGCAGTTTTGGGTGGGAGAAGGATACGCAGTATTTT.

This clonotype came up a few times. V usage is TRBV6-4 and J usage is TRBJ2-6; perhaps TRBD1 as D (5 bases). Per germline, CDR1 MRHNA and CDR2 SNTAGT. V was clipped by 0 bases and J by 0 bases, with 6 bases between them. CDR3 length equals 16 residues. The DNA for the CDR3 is TGTGCCAGCAGTGACTCGGACAACTCTGGGGCCAACGTCCTGACTTTC. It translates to CASSDSDNSGANVLTF.

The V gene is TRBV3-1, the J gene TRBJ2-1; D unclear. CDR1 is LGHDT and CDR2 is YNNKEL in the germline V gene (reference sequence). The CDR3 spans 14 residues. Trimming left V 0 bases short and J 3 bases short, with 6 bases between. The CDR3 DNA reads TGTGCCAGCAGCCAAGACCCGTTCTACAATGAGCAGTTCTTC. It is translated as CASSQDPFYNEQFF.

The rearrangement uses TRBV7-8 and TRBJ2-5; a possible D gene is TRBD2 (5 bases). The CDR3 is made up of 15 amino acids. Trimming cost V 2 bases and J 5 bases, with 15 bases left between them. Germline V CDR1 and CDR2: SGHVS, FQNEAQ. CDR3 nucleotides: TGTGCCAGCAGCTTAATTGCGGGCCTTGTGGAGACCCAGTACTTC. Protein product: CASSLIAGLVETQYF. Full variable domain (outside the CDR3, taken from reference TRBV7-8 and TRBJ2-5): GAGVSQSPRYKVAKRGQDVALRCDPISGHVSLFWYQQALGQGPEFLTYFQNEAQLDKSGLPSDRFFAERPEGSVSTLKIQRTQQEDSAVYLCASSLIAGLVETQYFGPGTRLLVL.

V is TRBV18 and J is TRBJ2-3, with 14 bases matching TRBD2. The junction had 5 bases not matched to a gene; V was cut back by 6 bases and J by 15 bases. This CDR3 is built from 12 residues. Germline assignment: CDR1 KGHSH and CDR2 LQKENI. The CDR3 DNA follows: TGTGCCAGCTCCGAGACTAGCGGGGGGGCTTATTTT. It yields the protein CASSETSGGAYF.

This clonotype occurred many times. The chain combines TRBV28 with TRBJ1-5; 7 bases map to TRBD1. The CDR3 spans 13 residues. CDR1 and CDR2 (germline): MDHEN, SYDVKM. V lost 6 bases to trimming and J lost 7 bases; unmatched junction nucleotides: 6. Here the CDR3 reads CASSLEGQQPQHF. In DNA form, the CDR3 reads TGTGCCAGCAGCTTAGAGGGACAGCAGCCCCAGCATTTT.